This T cell receptor (beta chain) was documented in a study of T cell changes during pregnancy in multiple sclerosis. V lost 6 bases, J lost 4 bases, and 15 bases lay in between. This CDR3 region has 15 residues. The germline V gene has CDR1 MNHNS and CDR2 SASEGT. Only in-frame clones appear in the TCRdb table, and some are missing; sequencing was by immunoSEQ multiplex PCR. The table shows some 120,000 clones, with 95% to 98% occurring only once. The receptor was isolated from a female donor with multiple sclerosis, enrolled in a pregnancy study. The chain has TRBV6-1 and TRBJ2-2; no reliable D call. The specimen was peripheral blood, collected after pregnancy. CDR3 sequence: CASSRTGLSTGELFF. CDR3 DNA sequence: TGTGCCAGCAGCCGAACGGGTCTATCCACCGGGGAGCTGTTTTTT.